What follows is one TCR beta chain and its context. Its antigen is unknown. The data were obtained in a study of cytomegalovirus exposure and HLA in healthy donors. As for the study in general: Out of roughly 200 million T cells, an earlier analysis found more than 95 million unique TCR beta sequences in total. Study-wide findings and caveats: Sequencing likely caused a cluster of highly shared sequence variants. Later analysis identified around 15,000 TCR beta sequences associated with HLA alleles, using a false discovery rate threshold of 0.05. A later analysis revealed that TCR association rates differed between HLA loci, peaking at DRB1 and bottoming out at HLA-C.

60 Vbeta and 13 Jbeta primers were used in PCR. The table came from immunoSEQ multiplex PCR; TCRdb's copy has only in-frame clones and leaves some out. The repertoire holds some 220,000 clones, with approximately 85% as singletons. Between the trimmed V and J ends, which lost 0 bases and 4 bases, there was a span of 10 bases. CDR1 SGHNT and CDR2 YYREEE come from the germline V gene (reference sequence). The length of the CDR3 is 15 residues. The source of this sequence is a girl aged 2 to 9 in good health and CMV-seronegative. Material: PBMCs. The J gene is TRBJ2-2, the V gene TRBV5-4; the D gene is possibly TRBD1 (6 bases). CDR3 in DNA: TGTGCCAGCAGCTTGGTATCAGGGGCCACCGGGGAGCTGTTTTTT. This gives the protein CASSLVSGATGELFF.